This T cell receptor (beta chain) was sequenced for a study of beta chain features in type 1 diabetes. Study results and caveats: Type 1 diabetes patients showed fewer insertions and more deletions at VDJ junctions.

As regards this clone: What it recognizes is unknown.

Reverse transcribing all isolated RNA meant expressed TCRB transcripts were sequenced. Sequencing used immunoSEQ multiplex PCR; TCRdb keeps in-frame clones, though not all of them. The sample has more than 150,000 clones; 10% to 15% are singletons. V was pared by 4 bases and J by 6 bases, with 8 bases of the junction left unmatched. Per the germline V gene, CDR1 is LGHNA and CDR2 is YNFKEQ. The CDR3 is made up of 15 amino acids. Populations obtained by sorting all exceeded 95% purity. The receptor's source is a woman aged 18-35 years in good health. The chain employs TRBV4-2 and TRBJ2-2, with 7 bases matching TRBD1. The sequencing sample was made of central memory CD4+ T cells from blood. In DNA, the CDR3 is TGTGCCAGCAGCCGACCAGACAGGGACGCCGGGGAGCTGTTTTTT. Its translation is CASSRPDRDAGELFF.